These T cell receptor beta chains were read from a single sample in a study of T-cell memory formation after mild COVID-19. TCRdb fed the 5' RACE reads into MiXCR, producing one record per CDR3 protein. The top ten hold about 2.1% of the sample, which has about 180,000 distinct CDR3 sequences, 16% seen once. Material for sequencing was PBMCs or a T cell subset sorted from them (not recorded which). The source is an adult woman who had mild COVID-19 (a few samples of this study predate the infection). Cell type and time point are not known. The CDR3 runs from the conserved cysteine through the conserved F or W. D genes are given only for firm matches. A clone size is listed for some rows: how often the clone was seen (once, few, many), or a class if it is expanded.

cdr3_nt cdr3_aa v_call clone_size j_call d_call
TGCAGCGTTGGTATTGGACAGGGGGCTGACGAGCAGTACTTC CSVGIGQGADEQYF TRBV29-1 NA TRBJ2-7 TRBD1
TGTGCCAGCAGCCCCACGGGGGGCACCGGGGAGCTGTTTTTT CASSPTGGTGELFF TRBV27 NA TRBJ2-2 TRBD2
TGTGCCAGCAGCGTAGGCTCCGGCTACACCTTC CASSVGSGYTF TRBV9 NA TRBJ1-2 NA
TGTGCCAGCTCACAACCGGGCGGCAGGGGCTCTGGAAACACCATATATTTT CASSQPGGRGSGNTIYF TRBV18 NA TRBJ1-3 NA
TGTGCCAGCAGCTTGTCAGGGGGCGGCACAGATACGCAGTATTTT CASSLSGGGTDTQYF TRBV5-4 few TRBJ2-3 TRBD1
TGTGCCAGCAGTCATGCCCCCAATCAGCCCCAGCATTTT CASSHAPNQPQHF TRBV27 few TRBJ1-5 NA
TGTGCCAGCAGCCTCCGGCTAGCGGGAGGGAACGAGCAGTACTTC CASSLRLAGGNEQYF TRBV7-9 NA TRBJ2-7 TRBD2
TGTGCCAGCAGCCCCTTCGGCGCAGGCGGGGAGCTGTTTTTT CASSPFGAGGELFF TRBV11-2 many TRBJ2-2 NA
TGTGCCACCAGTGATTTATCAAACAGGGCGAACACCGGGGAGCTGTTTTTT CATSDLSNRANTGELFF TRBV24-1 few TRBJ2-2 NA
TGTGCTAGTGGTTTGGGGGAATGGGGTAAGGAGAACATTCAGTACTTC CASGLGEWGKENIQYF TRBV12-5 NA TRBJ2-4 NA